The table lists the clone carrying this T cell receptor (beta chain) with many counts. This sample was taken from a study of human T cells and chemical hapten exposure. Across the study: Weekly scalp doses of diphenylcyclopropenone were given to patients during the roughly 25-week study.

The CDR3 loop spans 15 amino acids. The V and J ends lost 5 bases and 5 bases, in that order; junction bases with no gene match: 6. The germline V gene has CDR1 LGHNA and CDR2 YNFKEQ. Sample time point: pre-sensitization, week 0. Sample treatment: therapeutic diphenylcyclopropenone sensitization with weekly scalp DPC. Using its own MiXCR run on the RACE reads, TCRdb lists one record per CDR3 protein. The sample has about 51,000 distinct CDR3 sequences; roughly a tenth are singletons. This chain links TRBV4-2 with TRBJ2-5, with TRBD2 matching over 12 bases. This receptor was taken from a woman aged 35 to 49 with alopecia areata. Some clones in this sample may be carry-over from other donors' samples. This material consisted of whole blood, taken in connection with sensitization to the hapten diphenylcyclopropenone (DPC). The CDR3 DNA is TGTGCCAGCAGCGTTCTAGCGGGGGGGCGGGAGACCCAGTACTTC. Translating it yields CASSVLAGGRETQYF.